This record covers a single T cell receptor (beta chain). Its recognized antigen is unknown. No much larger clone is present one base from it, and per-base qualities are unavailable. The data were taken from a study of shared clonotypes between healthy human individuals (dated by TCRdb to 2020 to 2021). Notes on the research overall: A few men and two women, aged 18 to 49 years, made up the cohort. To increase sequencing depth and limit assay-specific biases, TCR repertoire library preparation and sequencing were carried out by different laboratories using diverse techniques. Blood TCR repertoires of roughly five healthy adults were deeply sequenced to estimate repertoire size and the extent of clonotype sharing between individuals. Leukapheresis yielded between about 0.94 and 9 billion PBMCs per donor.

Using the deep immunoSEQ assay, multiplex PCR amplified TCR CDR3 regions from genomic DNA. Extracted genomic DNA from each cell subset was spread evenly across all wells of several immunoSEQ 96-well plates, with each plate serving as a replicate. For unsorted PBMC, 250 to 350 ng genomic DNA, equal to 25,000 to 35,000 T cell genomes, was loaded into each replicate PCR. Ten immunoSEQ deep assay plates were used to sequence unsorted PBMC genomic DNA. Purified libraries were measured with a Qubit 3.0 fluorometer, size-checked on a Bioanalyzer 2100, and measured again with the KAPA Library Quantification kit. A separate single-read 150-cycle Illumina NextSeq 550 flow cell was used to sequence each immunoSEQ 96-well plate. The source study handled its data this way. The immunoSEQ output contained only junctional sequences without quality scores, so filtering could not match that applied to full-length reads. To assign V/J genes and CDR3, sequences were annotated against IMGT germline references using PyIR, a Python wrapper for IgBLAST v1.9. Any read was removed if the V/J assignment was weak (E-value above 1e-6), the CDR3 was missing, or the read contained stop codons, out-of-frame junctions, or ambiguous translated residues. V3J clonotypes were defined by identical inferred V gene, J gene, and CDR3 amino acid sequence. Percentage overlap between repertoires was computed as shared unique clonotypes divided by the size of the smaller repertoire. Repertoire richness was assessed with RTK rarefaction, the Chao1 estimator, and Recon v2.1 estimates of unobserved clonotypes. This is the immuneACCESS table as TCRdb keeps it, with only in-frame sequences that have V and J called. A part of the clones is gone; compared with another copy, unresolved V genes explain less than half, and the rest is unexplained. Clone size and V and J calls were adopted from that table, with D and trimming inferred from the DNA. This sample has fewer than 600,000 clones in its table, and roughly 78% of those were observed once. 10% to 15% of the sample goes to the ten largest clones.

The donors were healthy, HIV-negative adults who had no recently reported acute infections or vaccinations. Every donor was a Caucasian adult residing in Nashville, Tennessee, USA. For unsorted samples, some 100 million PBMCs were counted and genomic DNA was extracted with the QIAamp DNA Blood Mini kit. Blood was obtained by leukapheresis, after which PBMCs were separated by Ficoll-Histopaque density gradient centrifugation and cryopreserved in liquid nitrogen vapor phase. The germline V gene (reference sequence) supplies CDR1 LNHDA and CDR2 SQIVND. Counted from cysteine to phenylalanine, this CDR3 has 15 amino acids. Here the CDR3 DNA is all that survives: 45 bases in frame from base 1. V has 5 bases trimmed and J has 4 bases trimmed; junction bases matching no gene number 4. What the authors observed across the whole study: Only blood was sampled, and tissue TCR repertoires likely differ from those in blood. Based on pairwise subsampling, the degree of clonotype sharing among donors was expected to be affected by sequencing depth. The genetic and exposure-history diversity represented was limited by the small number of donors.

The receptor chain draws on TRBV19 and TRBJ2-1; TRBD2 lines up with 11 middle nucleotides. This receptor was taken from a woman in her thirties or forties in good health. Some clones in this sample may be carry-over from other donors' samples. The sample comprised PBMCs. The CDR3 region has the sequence CASSQGLAEYNEQFF. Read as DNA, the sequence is TGTGCCAGTAGTCAGGGACTAGCGGAGTACAATGAGCAGTTCTTC.